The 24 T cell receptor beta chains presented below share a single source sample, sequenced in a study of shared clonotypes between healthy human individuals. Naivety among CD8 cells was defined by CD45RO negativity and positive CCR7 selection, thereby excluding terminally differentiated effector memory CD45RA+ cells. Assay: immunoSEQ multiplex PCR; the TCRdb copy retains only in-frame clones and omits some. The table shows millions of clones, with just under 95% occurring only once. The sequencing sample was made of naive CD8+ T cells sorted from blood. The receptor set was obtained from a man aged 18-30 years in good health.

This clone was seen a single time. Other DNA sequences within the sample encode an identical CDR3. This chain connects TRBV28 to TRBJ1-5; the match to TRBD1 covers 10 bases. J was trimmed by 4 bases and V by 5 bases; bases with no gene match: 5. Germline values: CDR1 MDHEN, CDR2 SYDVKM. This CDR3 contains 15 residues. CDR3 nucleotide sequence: TGTGCCAGCAGTCCAACGGGACAGGGGAATCAGCCCCAGCATTTT. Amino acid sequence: CASSPTGQGNQPQHF. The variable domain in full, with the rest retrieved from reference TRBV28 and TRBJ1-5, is DVKVTQSSRYLVKRTGEKVFLECVQDMDHENMFWYRQDPGLGLRLIYFSYDVKMKEKGDIPEGYSVSREKKERFSLILESASTNQTSMYLCASSPTGQGNQPQHFGDGTRLSIL.

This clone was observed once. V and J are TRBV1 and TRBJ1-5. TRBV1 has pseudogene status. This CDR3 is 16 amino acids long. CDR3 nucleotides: TGCACCAGCGGAGACCGGGACGATAATAGCAATCAGCCCCAGCATTTT. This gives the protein CTSGDRDDNSNQPQHF.

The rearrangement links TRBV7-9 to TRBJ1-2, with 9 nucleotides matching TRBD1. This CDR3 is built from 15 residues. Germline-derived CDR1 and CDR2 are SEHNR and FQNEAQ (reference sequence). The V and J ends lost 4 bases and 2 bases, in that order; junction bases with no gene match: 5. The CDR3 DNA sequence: TGTGCCAGCAGCTCGACCGGGACAGGGAACTATGGCTACACCTTC. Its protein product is CASSSTGTGNYGYTF.

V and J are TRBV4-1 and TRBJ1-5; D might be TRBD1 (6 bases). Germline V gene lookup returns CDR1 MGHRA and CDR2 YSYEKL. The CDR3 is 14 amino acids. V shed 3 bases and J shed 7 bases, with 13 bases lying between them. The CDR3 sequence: CASSQGGRDQPQHF. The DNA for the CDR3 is TGCGCCAGCAGCCAGGGGGGGCGCGACCAGCCCCAGCATTTT.

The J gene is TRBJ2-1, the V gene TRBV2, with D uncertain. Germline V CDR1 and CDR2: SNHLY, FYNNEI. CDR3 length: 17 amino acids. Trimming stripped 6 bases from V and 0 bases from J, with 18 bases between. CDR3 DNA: TGTGCCAGCAGATTTACGACTTTAGGCGGCTCCTACAATGAGCAGTTCTTC. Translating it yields CASRFTTLGGSYNEQFF.

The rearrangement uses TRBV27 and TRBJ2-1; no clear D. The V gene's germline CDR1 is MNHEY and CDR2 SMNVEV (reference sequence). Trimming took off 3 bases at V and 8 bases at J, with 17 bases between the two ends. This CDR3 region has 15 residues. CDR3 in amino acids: CASSFYPERPDEQFF. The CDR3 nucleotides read TGTGCCAGCAGTTTTTATCCGGAGCGTCCCGATGAGCAGTTCTTC.

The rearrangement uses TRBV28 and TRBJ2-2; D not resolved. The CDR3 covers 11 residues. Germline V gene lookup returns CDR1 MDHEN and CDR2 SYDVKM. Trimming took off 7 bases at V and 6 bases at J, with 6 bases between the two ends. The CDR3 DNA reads TGTGCCAGCATAGAGGCCGGGGAGCTGTTTTTT. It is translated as CASIEAGELFF. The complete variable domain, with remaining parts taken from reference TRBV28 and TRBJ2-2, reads DVKVTQSSRYLVKRTGEKVFLECVQDMDHENMFWYRQDPGLGLRLIYFSYDVKMKEKGDIPEGYSVSREKKERFSLILESASTNQTSMYLCASIEAGELFFGEGSRLTVL.

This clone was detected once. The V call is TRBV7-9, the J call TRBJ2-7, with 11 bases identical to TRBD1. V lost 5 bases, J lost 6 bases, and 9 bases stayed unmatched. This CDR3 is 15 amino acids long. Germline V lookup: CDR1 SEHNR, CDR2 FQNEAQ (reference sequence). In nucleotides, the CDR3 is TGTGCCAGCAGCGGTTGGACAGGGGGCTTCGGCGAGCAGTACTTC. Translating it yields CASSGWTGGFGEQYF.

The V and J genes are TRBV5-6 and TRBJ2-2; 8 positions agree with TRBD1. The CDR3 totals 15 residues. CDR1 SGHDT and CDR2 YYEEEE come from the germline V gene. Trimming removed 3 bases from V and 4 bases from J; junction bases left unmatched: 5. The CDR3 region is CASSSPTGGTGELFF. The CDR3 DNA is TGTGCCAGCAGCTCCCCCACAGGGGGCACCGGGGAGCTGTTTTTT. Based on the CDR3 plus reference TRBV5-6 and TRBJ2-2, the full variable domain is DAGVTQSPTHLIKTRGQQVTLRCSPKSGHDTVSWYQQALGQGPQFIFQYYEEEERQRGNFPDRFSGHQFPNYSSELNVNALLLGDSALYLCASSSPTGGTGELFFGEGSRLTVL.

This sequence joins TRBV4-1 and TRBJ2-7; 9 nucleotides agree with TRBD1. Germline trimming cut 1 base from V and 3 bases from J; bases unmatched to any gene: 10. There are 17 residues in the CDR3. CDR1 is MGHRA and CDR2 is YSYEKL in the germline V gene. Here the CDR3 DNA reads TGCGCCAGCAGCCAAGCCGCCGGAGGGGGACAGGGCTACGAGCAGTACTTC. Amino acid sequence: CASSQAAGGGQGYEQYF.

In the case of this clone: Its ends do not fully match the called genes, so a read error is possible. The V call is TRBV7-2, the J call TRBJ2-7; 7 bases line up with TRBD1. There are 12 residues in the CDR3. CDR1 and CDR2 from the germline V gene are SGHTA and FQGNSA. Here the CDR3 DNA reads TGTGCCGGCAGCCTCACAGGGGTCGAGCAGTACTTC. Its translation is CAGSLTGVEQYF.

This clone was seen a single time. In DNA, the CDR3 is TGCGCCAGCAGCCAAGATTTATCGACAGGGGCCTTCAATCAGCCCCAGCATTTT. It codes for CASSQDLSTGAFNQPQHF. The chain uses TRBV4-1 and TRBJ1-5; TRBD1 matches 8 bases. Germline lookup yields CDR1 MGHRA and CDR2 YSYEKL. V was clipped by 0 bases and J by 3 bases; unmatched bases: 10. The CDR3 extends over 18 amino acids.

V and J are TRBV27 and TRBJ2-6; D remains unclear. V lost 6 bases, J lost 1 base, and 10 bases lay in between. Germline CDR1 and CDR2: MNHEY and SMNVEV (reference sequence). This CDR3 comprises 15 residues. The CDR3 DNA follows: TGTGCCAGCAGCAACGGAGCTTCTGGGGCCAACGTCCTGACTTTC. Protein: CASSNGASGANVLTF.

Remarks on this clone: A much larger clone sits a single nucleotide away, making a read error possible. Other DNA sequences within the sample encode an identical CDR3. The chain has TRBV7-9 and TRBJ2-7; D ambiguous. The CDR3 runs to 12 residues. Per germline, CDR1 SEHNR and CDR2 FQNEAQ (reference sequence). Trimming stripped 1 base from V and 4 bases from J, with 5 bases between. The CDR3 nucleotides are TGTGCCAGCAGCTTAGGGGTTTACGAGCAGTACTTC. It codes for CASSLGVYEQYF.

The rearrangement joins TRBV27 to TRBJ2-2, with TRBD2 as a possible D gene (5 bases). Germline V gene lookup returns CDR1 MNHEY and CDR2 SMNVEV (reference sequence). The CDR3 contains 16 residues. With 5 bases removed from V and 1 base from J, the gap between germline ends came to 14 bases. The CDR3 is CASSRAGELNTGELFF. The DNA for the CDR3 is TGTGCCAGCAGTCGTGCCGGGGAACTGAACACCGGGGAGCTGTTTTTT.

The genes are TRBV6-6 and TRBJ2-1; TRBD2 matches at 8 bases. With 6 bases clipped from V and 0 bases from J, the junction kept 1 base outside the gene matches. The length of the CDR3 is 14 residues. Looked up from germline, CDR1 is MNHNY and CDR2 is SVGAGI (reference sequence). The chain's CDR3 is CASSAGGSYNEQFF. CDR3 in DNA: TGTGCCAGCAGCGCGGGGGGCTCCTACAATGAGCAGTTCTTC.

For the CDR3, the DNA is TGTGCCAGCACCGAGGACATATACTATGGCTACACCTTC. It encodes CASTEDIYYGYTF. V is TRBV6-1 and J is TRBJ1-2; weak D call: TRBD1 (5 bases). Germline loops: CDR1 MNHNS, CDR2 SASEGT. This CDR3 spans 13 amino acids. Trimming removed 7 bases from V and 3 bases from J, with 12 bases in between.

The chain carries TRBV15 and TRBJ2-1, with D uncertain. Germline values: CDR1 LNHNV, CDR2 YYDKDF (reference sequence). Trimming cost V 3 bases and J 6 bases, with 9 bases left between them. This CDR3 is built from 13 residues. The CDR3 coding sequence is TGTGCCACCAGCAGTCCACCAGCCAATGAGCAGTTCTTC. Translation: CATSSPPANEQFF.

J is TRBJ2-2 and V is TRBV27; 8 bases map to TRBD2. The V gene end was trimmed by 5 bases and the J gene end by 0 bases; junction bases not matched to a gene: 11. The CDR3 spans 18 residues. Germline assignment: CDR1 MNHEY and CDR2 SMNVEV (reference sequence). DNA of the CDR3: TGTGCCAGCAGTGAACTCGGAGTAGCGGGATCGAACACCGGGGAGCTGTTTTTT. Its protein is CASSELGVAGSNTGELFF.

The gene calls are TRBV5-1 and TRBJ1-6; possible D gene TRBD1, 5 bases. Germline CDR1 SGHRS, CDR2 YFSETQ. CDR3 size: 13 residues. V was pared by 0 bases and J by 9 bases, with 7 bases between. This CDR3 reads CASSLVGGSPLHF. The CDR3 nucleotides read TGCGCCAGCAGCTTGGTGGGGGGTTCACCCCTCCACTTT.

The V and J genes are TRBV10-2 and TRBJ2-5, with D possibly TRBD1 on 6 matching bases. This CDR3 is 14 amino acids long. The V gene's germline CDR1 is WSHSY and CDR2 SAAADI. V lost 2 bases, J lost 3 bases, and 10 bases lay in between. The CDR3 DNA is TGCGCCAGCAGTGAGGCTAGACAGGAAGAGACCCAGTACTTC. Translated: CASSEARQEETQYF.

The chain's CDR3 is CASSTRPSHPGGEQFF. The CDR3 region has the DNA TGTGCCAGCAGCACGCGTCCTAGCCACCCAGGGGGTGAGCAGTTCTTC. V is TRBV7-9 and J is TRBJ2-1, with 7 positions matching TRBD1. CDR3 length equals 16 residues. Germline values: CDR1 SEHNR, CDR2 FQNEAQ (reference sequence). With V trimmed by 5 bases and J by 9 bases, 16 bases remained unmatched.

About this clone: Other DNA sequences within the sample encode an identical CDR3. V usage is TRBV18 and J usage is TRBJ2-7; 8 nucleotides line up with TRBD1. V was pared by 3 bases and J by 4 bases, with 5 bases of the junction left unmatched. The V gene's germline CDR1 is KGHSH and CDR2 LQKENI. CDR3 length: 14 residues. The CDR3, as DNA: TGTGCCAGCTCACCGGACAGGGATGGGTACGAGCAGTACTTC. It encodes CASSPDRDGYEQYF.

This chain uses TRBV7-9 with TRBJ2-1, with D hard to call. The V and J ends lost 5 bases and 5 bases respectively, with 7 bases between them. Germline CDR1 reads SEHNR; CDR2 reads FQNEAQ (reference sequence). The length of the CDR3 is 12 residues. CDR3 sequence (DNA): TGTGCCAGCAGCCTAATCAACAATGAGCAGTTCTTC. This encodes CASSLINNEQFF. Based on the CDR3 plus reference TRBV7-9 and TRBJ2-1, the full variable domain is DTGVSQNPRHKITKRGQNVTFRCDPISEHNRLYWYRQTLGQGPEFLTYFQNEAQLEKSRLLSDRFSAERPKGSFSTLEIQRTEQGDSAMYLCASSLINNEQFFGPGTRLTVL.